This is a list of T cell receptor beta chains from one sample in a study of blood T cell repertoires in COVID-19. Generated by immunoSEQ multiplex PCR, the TCRdb table keeps only in-frame clones and is missing some. The table records roughly 500,000 clones, 70% to 90% of them present only once. Sequences were obtained from peripheral blood. These receptors were collected from a human donor in a cohort sampled during active COVID-19. Both conserved end residues are part of each CDR3. A D gene is named only where the DNA matches it firmly. Clone size, where shown, is once, few, many, or a class for clones that have expanded.

NA	TRBJ2-7	TRBV6-1	TRBD1	TGTGCCAGCAGTGAAAGAAGTAGACAGGGGAAAATCGGCTACGAGCAGTACTTC	CASSERSRQGKIGYEQYF
NA	TRBJ1-5	TRBV6-2/TRBV6-3	NA	TGTGCCAGCAGTTACTCTCGGGGGAGCGCTCAGCCCCAGCATTTT	CASSYSRGSAQPQHF
NA	TRBJ2-7	TRBV18	TRBD1	TGTGCCAGCTCCCCCGGGACAGGGACCTACGAGCAGTACTTC	CASSPGTGTYEQYF
once	TRBJ1-2	TRBV19	NA	TGTGCCAGTAGTTCTCCAGGCGACTATGGCTACACCTTC	CASSSPGDYGYTF
NA	TRBJ2-7	TRBV10-3	NA	TGTGCCATCAGTGAGACACCGTACGAGCAGTACTTC	CAISETPYEQYF
NA	TRBJ1-1	TRBV18	TRBD1	TGTGCCAGCTCACAAGGCACAGGGGAAGTAGCTGAAGCTTTCTTT	CASSQGTGEVAEAFF
NA	TRBJ2-7	TRBV7-2	TRBD2	TGTGCCAGCAGCTTAGTGTGGACTAGCGACTACGAGCAGTACTTC	CASSLVWTSDYEQYF
NA	TRBJ2-5	TRBV6-2/TRBV6-3	NA	TGTGCCAGCAGCACGCGGGGACCAGGGCAAACCGTGGGGGAGACCCAGTACTTC	CASSTRGPGQTVGETQYF
once	TRBJ1-6	TRBV5-1	NA	TGCGCCAGCAGCTTGGAACAGGCGTATAATTCACCCCTCCACTTT	CASSLEQAYNSPLHF
NA	TRBJ1-1	TRBV18	NA	TGTGCCAGCTCACCGTCAGGGGTAGGGACTGAAGCTTTCTTT	CASSPSGVGTEAFF
NA	TRBJ2-5	TRBV24-1	NA	TGTGCCACCAGTGATTTGCGTCGGAGAGAAGAGACCCAGTACTTC	CATSDLRRREETQYF
NA	TRBJ2-5	TRBV7-3	NA	TGTGCCAGCAGCAAGAGGGGGGGTCAAGAGACCCAGTACTTC	CASSKRGGQETQYF
few	TRBJ1-2	TRBV13	NA	TGTGCCAGCAGTATTACAGGGAGTGGCTACACCTTC	CASSITGSGYTF
NA	TRBJ1-5	TRBV19	NA	TGTGCCAGTGCGGGGACCTATAGCAATCAGCCCCAGCATTTT	CASAGTYSNQPQHF
NA	TRBJ1-6	TRBV7-3	TRBD1	TGTGCCAGCAGCCAGGGGGTATTGGGGTCACCCCTCCACTTT	CASSQGVLGSPLHF
NA	TRBJ1-1	TRBV12-3/TRBV12-4	NA	TGTGCCAGCAGCTCGAACACTGAAGCTTTCTTT	CASSSNTEAFF